This T cell receptor (beta chain) comes out of a study of shared T cell receptors in the human thymus. TCRdb's table, derived via immunoSEQ multiplex PCR, lists solely in-frame clones and lacks some. Of hundreds of thousands of clones listed, 88% are singletons. The CDR3 length is 13 residues. The germline V gene has CDR1 GTSNPN and CDR2 SVGIG (reference sequence). Trimming removed 3 bases from V and 6 bases from J, with 11 bases in between. The sample was also linked to a second study, of human thymus T cells. From that second work: The source of the thymus tissue was resections taken during corrective heart surgery.

The source is a boy less than two years old with a congenital heart defect. The sequenced sample was thymocytes. The chain has TRBV30 and TRBJ2-2, with D perhaps matching TRBD1 (5 bases). CDR3 sequence: CAWRQVQAGELFF. In DNA form, the CDR3 reads TGTGCCTGGAGACAGGTTCAGGCCGGGGAGCTGTTTTTT.